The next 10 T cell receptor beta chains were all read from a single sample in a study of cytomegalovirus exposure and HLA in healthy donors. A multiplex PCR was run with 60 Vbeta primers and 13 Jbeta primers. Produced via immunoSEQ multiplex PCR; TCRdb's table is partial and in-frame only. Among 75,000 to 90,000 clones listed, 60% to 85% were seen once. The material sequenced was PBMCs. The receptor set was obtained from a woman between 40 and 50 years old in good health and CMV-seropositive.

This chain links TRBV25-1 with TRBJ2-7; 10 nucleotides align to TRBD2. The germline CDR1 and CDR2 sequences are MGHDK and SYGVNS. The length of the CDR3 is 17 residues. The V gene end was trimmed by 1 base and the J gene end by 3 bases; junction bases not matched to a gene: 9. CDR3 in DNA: TGTGCCAGCAGTGAATCGCGTGGTAGCGGGAGGATCTACGAGCAGTACTTC. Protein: CASSESRGSGRIYEQYF.

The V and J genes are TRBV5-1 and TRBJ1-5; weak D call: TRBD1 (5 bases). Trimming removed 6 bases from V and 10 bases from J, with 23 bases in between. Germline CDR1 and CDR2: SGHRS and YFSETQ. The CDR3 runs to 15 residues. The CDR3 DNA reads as TGCGCCAGCAAGAAAGGCCAACAAGCAGGGTTACCCCAGCATTTT. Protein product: CASKKGQQAGLPQHF. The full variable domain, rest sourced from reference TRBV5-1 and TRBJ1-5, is KAGVTQTPRYLIKTRGQQVTLSCSPISGHRSVSWYQQTPGQGLQFLFEYFSETQRNKGNFPGRFSGRQFSNSRSEMNVSTLELGDSALYLCASKKGQQAGLPQHFGDGTRLSIL.

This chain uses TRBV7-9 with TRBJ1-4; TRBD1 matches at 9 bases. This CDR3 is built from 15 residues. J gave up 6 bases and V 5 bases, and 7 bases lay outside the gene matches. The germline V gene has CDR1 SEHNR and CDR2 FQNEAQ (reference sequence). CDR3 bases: TGTGCCAGCAGCCCGCCCGGGACAGGGTATGAAAAACTGTTTTTT. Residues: CASSPPGTGYEKLFF.

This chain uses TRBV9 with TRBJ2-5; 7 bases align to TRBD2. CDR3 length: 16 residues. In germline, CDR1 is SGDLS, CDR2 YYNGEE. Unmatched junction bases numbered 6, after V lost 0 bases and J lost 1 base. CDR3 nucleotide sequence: TGTGCCAGCAGCGTAGGCGTGGGAGGGGCCCAAGAGACCCAGTACTTC. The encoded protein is CASSVGVGGAQETQYF.

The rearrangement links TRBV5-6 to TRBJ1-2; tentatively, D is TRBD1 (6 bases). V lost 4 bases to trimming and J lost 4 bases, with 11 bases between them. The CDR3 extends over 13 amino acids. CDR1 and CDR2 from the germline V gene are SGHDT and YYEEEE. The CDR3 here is CASSLRTAYGYTF. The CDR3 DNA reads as TGTGCCAGCAGCCTAAGGACAGCCTATGGCTACACCTTC.

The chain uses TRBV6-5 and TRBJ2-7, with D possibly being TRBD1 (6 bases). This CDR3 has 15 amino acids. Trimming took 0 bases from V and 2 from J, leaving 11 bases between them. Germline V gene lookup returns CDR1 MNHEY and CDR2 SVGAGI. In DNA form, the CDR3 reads TGTGCCAGCAGTTACTCGACAGGCCCTCCCTACGAGCAGTACTTC. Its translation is CASSYSTGPPYEQYF.

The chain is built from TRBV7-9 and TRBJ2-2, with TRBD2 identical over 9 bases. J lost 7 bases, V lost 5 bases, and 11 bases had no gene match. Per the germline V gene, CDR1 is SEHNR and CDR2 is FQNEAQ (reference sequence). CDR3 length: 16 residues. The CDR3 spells CASSPYLTSGDGELFF. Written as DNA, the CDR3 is TGTGCCAGCAGCCCGTACTTGACTAGCGGTGACGGGGAGCTGTTTTTT.

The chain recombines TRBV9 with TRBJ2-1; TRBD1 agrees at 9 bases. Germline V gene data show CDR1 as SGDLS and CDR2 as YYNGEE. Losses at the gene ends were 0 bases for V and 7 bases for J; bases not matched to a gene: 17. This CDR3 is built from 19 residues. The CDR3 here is CASSVEDNRGRLHRNEQFF. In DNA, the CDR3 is TGTGCCAGCAGCGTAGAGGACAACAGGGGGCGACTACACAGAAATGAGCAGTTCTTC.

CDR3 in DNA: TGCAGCGTTCAACAGGGGCCGAACACTGAAGCTTTCTTT. Amino acid sequence: CSVQQGPNTEAFF. The chain employs TRBV29-1 and TRBJ1-1, with 7 bases lining up with TRBD1. Per the germline V gene, CDR1 is SQVTM and CDR2 is ANQGSEA. The CDR3 contains 13 residues. V lost 5 bases and J lost 1; bases outside the gene matches: 4. Filled out from reference TRBV29-1 and TRBJ1-1, the complete variable domain reads SAVISQKPSRDICQRGTSLTIQCQVDSQVTMMFWYRQQPGQSLTLIATANQGSEATYESGFVIDKFPISRPNLTFSTLTVSNMSPEDSSIYLCSVQQGPNTEAFFGQGTRLTVV.

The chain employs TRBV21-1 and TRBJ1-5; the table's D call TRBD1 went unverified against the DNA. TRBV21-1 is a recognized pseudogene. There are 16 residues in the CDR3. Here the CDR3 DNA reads TGTGCCAGCAGCAAAGTCTCAGGGGGCGCGAAAAGGCCCCAGCATTTT. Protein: CASSKVSGGAKRPQHF.